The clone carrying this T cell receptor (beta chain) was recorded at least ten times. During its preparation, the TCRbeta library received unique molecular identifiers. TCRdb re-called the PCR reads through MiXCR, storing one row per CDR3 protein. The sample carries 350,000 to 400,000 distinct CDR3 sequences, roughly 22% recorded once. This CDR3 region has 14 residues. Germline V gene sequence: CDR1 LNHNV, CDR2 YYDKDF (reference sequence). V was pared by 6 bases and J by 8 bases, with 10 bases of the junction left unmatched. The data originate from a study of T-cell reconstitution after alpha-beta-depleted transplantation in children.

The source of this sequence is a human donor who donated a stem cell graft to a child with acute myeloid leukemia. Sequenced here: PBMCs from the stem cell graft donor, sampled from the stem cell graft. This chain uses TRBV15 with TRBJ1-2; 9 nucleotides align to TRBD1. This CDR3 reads CATSLGQGIWGYTF. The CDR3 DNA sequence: TGTGCCACCAGTCTGGGACAGGGTATTTGGGGCTACACCTTC.